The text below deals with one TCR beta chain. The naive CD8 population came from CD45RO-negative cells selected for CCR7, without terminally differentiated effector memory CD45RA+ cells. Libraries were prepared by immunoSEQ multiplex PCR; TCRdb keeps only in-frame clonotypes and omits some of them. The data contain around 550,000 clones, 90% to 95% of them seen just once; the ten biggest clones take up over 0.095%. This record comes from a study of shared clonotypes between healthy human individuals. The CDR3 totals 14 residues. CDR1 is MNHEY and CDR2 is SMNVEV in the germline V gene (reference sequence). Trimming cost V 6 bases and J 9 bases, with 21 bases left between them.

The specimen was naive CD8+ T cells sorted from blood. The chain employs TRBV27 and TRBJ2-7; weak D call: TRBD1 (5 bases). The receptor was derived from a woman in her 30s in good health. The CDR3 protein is CASRGRGLSRGQYF. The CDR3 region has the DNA TGTGCCAGCAGGGGAAGGGGTCTCTCTCGTGGGCAGTACTTC.